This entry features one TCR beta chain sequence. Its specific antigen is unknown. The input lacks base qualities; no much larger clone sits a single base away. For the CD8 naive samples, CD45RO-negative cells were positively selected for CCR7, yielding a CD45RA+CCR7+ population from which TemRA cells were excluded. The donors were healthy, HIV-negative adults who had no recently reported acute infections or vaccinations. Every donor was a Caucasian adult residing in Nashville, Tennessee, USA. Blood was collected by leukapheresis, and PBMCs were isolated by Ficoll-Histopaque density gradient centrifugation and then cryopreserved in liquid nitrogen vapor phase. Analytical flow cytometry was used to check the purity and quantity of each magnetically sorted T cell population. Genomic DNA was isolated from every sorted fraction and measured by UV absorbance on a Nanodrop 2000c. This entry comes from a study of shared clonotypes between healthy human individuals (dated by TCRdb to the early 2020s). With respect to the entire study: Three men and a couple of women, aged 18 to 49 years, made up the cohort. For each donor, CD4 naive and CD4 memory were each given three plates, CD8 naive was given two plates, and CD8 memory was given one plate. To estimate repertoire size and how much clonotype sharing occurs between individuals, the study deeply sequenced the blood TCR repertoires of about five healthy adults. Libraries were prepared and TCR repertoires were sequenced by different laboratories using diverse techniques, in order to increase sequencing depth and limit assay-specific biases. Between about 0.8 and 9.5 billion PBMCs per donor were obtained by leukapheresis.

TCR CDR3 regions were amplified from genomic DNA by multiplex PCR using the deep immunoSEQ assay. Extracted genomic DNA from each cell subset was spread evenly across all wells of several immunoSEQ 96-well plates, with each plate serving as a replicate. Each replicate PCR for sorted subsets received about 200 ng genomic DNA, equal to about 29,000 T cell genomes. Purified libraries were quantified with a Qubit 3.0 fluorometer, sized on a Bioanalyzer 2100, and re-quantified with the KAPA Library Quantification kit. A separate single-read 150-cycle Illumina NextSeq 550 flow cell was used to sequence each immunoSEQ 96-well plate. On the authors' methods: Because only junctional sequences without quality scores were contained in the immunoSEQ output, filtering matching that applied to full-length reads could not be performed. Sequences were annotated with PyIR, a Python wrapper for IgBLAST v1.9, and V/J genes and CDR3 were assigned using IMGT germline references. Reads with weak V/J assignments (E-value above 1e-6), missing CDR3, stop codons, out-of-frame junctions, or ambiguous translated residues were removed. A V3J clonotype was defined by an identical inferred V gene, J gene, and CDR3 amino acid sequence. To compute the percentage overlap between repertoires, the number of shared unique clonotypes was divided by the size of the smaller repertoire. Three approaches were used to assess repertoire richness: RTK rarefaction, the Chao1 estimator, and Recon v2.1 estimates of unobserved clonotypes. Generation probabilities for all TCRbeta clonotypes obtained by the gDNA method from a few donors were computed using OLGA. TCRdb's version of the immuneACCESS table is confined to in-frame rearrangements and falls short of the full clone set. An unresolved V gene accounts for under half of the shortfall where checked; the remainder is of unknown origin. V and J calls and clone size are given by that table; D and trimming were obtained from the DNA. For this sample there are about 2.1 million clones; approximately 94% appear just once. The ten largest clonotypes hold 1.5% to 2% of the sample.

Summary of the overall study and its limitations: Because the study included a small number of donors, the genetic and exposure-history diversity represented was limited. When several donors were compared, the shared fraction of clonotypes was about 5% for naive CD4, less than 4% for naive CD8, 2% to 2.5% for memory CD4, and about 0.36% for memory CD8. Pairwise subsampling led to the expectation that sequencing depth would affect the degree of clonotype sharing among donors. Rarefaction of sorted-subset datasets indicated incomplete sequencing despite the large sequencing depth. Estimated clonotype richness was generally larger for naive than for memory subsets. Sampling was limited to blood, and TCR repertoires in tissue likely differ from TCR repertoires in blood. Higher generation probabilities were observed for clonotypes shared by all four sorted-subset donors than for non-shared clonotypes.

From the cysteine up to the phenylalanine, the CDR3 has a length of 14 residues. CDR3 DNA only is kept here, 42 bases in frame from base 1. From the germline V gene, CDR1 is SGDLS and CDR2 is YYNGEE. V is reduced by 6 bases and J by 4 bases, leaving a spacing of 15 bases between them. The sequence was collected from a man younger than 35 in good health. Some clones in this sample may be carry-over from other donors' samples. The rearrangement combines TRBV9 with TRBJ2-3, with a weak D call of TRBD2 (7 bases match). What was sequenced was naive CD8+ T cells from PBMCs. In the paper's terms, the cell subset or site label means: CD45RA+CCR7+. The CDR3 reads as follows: CASNIIGGPDTQYF. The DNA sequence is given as TGTGCCAGCAACATAATCGGGGGGCCAGATACGCAGTATTTT.